These 23 T cell receptor beta chains originate from one sample sequenced in a study of T cells after yellow fever vaccination. TCRdb re-called the 5' RACE reads with MiXCR, one entry per CDR3 protein. There are over 300,000 distinct CDR3 sequences in the sample; around 3.6% occur only once, and around a quarter lies in the top ten. The material was PBMCs, obtained on the day of the yellow fever booster vaccination. The receptors were sampled from a young man who received the YFV17D yellow fever vaccine.

V usage is TRBV11-2 and J usage is TRBJ1-5; weak D call: TRBD1 (5 bases). The ends were cut back, 3 bases at V and 6 bases at J, with 12 bases in the middle. CDR1 SGHAT and CDR2 FQNNGV come from the germline V gene. The CDR3 is 14 amino acids. CDR3 protein: CASSFLGVRQPQHF. As DNA, the CDR3 is TGTGCCAGCAGCTTTCTAGGGGTCCGTCAGCCCCAGCATTTT.

The sample holds many counts of this clonotype. This rearrangement joins TRBV6-5 to TRBJ2-7; TRBD2 might be the D (6 bases). CDR3 size: 14 residues. The V gene lost 0 bases and the J gene lost 7 bases, with 13 bases spanning the gap. The germline gives CDR1 MNHEY, CDR2 SVGAGI. CDR3 residues: CASSYSGGVGEQYF. The DNA of the CDR3 is TGTGCCAGCAGTTACTCCGGCGGGGTGGGAGAGCAGTACTTC.

V gene TRBV4-2 combines with J gene TRBJ1-1; 7 positions match TRBD1. V trimming: 4 bases; J trimming: 12 bases; junction bases outside the gene matches: 14. Germline V gene sequence: CDR1 LGHNA, CDR2 YNFKEQ. The CDR3 runs 14 residues. CDR3 bases: TGTGCCAGCAGCCCCCCCGCTTGGGACAGTCTTCCTTTCTTT. This encodes CASSPPAWDSLPFF.

This chain joins TRBV3-1 and TRBJ1-5, with no clear D. The CDR3 totals 13 residues. Germline CDR1 and CDR2: LGHDT and YNNKEL (reference sequence). The germline V and J ends were trimmed by 1 base and 5 bases, with 6 bases remaining between them. In nucleotides, the CDR3 is TGTGCCAGCAGCCAAGGAGGCCATCAGCCCCAGCATTTT. It translates to CASSQGGHQPQHF. The full variable domain, in which reference TRBV3-1 and TRBJ1-5 provide the parts outside the CDR3, is DTAVSQTPKYLVTQMGNDKSIKCEQNLGHDTMYWYKQDSKKFLKIMFSYNNKELIINETVPNRFSPKSPDKAHLNLHINSLELGDSAVYFCASSQGGHQPQHFGDGTRLSIL.

This clonotype was counted at least ten times. The CDR3 DNA reads as TGTGCCAGCAGTTTAGGGGGAGAAGAAGCTTTCTTT. It translates to CASSLGGEEAFF. The rearrangement uses TRBV27 and TRBJ1-1, with a weak D call TRBD1 (5 bases). Germline V gives CDR1 MNHEY, CDR2 SMNVEV (reference sequence). CDR3 length equals 12 residues. Trimming stripped 2 bases from V and 8 bases from J, with 9 bases between.

The chain uses TRBV7-9 and TRBJ2-5, with D tentatively TRBD1 (6 bases). Germline V gene lookup returns CDR1 SEHNR and CDR2 FQNEAQ (reference sequence). The CDR3 is made up of 14 amino acids. V lost 4 bases and J 1 base, leaving 10 bases between the germline ends. CDR3 loop: CASSSRDIQETQYF. CDR3 nucleotide sequence: TGTGCCAGCAGCTCCCGGGACATCCAAGAGACCCAGTACTTC. The full variable domain, with the rest looked up from reference TRBV7-9 and TRBJ2-5, is DTGVSQNPRHKITKRGQNVTFRCDPISEHNRLYWYRQTLGQGPEFLTYFQNEAQLEKSRLLSDRFSAERPKGSFSTLEIQRTEQGDSAMYLCASSSRDIQETQYFGPGTRLLVL.

This clonotype was recorded at least ten times. The chain combines TRBV27 with TRBJ2-1; D is unclear. The V end was cut by 2 bases, the J end by 10 bases, with 6 bases between. Per the germline V gene, CDR1 is MNHEY and CDR2 is SMNVEV (reference sequence). The CDR3 has 11 residues. The CDR3: CASSLGLEQFF. The CDR3 nucleotides are TGTGCCAGCAGTTTAGGATTAGAGCAGTTCTTC.

This clonotype was seen ten or more times. The V call is TRBV7-9, the J call TRBJ1-4; no firm D call. The V and J ends lost 1 base and 4 bases respectively, with 7 bases between them. Looked up from germline, CDR1 is SEHNR and CDR2 is FQNEAQ (reference sequence). There are 14 residues in the CDR3. The DNA for the CDR3 is TGTGCCAGCAGCTTAGGGGGATTTAATGAAAAACTGTTTTTT. Its translation: CASSLGGFNEKLFF.

This clonotype showed up many times. This chain joins TRBV5-1 and TRBJ2-2; tentatively, D is TRBD1 (5 bases). The length of the CDR3 is 16 residues. From germline, CDR1 is SGHRS and CDR2 YFSETQ. V was cut by 1 base and J by 0 bases, with 10 bases left in between. The CDR3 DNA reads as TGCGCCAGCAGCTTGAGGAACAGGACGAACACCGGGGAGCTGTTTTTT. Protein product: CASSLRNRTNTGELFF.

This clonotype was recorded a few times. The CDR3 spells CASSYSGASYNSPLHF. As DNA, the CDR3 is TGTGCCAGCAGTTACTCAGGGGCCTCCTATAATTCACCCCTCCACTTT. The chain employs TRBV6-5 and TRBJ1-6; weak D call: TRBD1 (5 bases). Trimming took 0 bases from V and 0 from J, leaving 6 bases between them. The length of the CDR3 is 16 residues. CDR1 MNHEY and CDR2 SVGAGI come from the germline V gene.

This clonotype appeared many times. The CDR3 DNA reads as TGCAGTGCTAGGGGGACACCCGCGGCACAATACAATGAGCAGTTCTTC. This translates into CSARGTPAAQYNEQFF. This chain joins TRBV20-1 and TRBJ2-1; weak D call: TRBD1 (6 bases). Trimming cost V 3 bases and J 4 bases, with 19 bases left between them. Germline V gene lookup returns CDR1 DFQATT and CDR2 SNEGSKA (reference sequence). The CDR3 is made up of 16 amino acids.

This clonotype was recorded many times. V usage is TRBV6-2 or TRBV6-3 and J usage is TRBJ2-2; TRBD2 matches at 10 bases. The length of the CDR3 is 15 residues. The V and J ends lost 7 bases and 0 bases, in that order; junction bases with no gene match: 2. Germline V gives CDR1 MNHEY, CDR2 SVGEGT. The CDR3 DNA is TGTGCCAGCACCCTAGCGGGGGCGAACACCGGGGAGCTGTTTTTT. The encoded protein is CASTLAGANTGELFF.

This clonotype came up many times. The gene calls are TRBV10-3 and TRBJ2-2; D gene ambiguous. The CDR3 loop spans 13 amino acids. V was trimmed by 2 bases and J by 6 bases, leaving 7 bases between them. Germline V CDR1 and CDR2: ENHRY, SYGVKD. The CDR3 region is CAISERVAGELFF. CDR3 DNA sequence: TGTGCCATCAGTGAGCGGGTGGCCGGGGAGCTGTTTTTT.

This clonotype has ten or more counts. The chain is built from TRBV6-2 or TRBV6-3 and TRBJ1-1; tentative D call: TRBD1 (5 bases). The length of the CDR3 is 11 residues. Germline V CDR1 and CDR2: MNHEY, SVGEGT. Deletions cut 2 bases from V and 8 bases from J, with 6 bases between. The CDR3 loop is CASSYGHEAFF. The CDR3 nucleotides read TGTGCCAGCAGTTACGGACACGAAGCTTTCTTT.

In its sample, this clonotype was seen a few times. The rearrangement joins TRBV7-2 to TRBJ2-5; D possibly corresponds to TRBD2 (5 bases). V shed 5 bases and J shed 2 bases, with 9 bases lying between them. This CDR3 spans 13 amino acids. Germline CDR1 and CDR2: SGHTA and FQGNSA. CDR3 loop: CASSAGIQETQYF. The DNA of the CDR3 is TGTGCCAGCAGCGCCGGGATACAAGAGACCCAGTACTTC.

This clonotype was seen many times. This sequence joins TRBV11-2 and TRBJ2-3, with D uncertain. V was cut by 5 bases and J by 2 bases, with 8 bases left in between. The germline V gene has CDR1 SGHAT and CDR2 FQNNGV. There are 13 residues in the CDR3. CDR3 residues: CASSTRVTDTQYF. For the CDR3, the DNA is TGTGCCAGCAGCACCCGAGTCACAGATACGCAGTATTTT.

This clonotype has a handful of counts. The DNA of the CDR3 is TGTGCCAGCAGCCAAAGACAGGGGATGTCCTACAATGAGCAGTTCTTC. It yields the protein CASSQRQGMSYNEQFF. The J gene is TRBJ2-1, the V gene TRBV7-8; 8 bases map to TRBD1. CDR1 and CDR2 (germline): SGHVS, FQNEAQ. CDR3 length equals 16 residues. Germline trimming cut 5 bases from V and 1 base from J; bases unmatched to any gene: 7.

At least ten counts were recorded for this clonotype. The chain couples TRBV20-1 to TRBJ1-2; D gene uncertain. The V gene's germline CDR1 is DFQATT and CDR2 SNEGSKA (reference sequence). CDR3 size: 13 residues. Trimming removed 0 bases at V and 8 bases at J, with 13 bases between. CDR3 nucleotides: TGCAGTGCTAGAGATGCGGTTGTGAGCGGCTACACCTTC. This gives the protein CSARDAVVSGYTF.

There are many counts of this clonotype. The chain carries TRBV10-2 and TRBJ2-7; D may be TRBD1 or TRBD2 (6 bases each). V was clipped by 8 bases and J by 6 bases, with 11 bases between them. The CDR3 length is 11 residues. Germline CDR1 reads WSHSY; CDR2 reads SAAADI. The CDR3 spells CASGGTSEQYF. The DNA for the CDR3 is TGCGCCAGCGGGGGGACATCCGAGCAGTACTTC.

This clonotype was seen many times. The chain links TRBV5-4 to TRBJ2-2, with unresolved D. Germline V CDR1 and CDR2: SGHNT, YYREEE (reference sequence). Trimming cost V 4 bases and J 6 bases, with 7 bases left between them. The CDR3 totals 12 residues. DNA of the CDR3: TGTGCCAGCAGCGTACCAGCCGGGGAGCTGTTTTTT. Protein product: CASSVPAGELFF.

This clonotype was seen ten or more times. The chain is built from TRBV12-3 or TRBV12-4 and TRBJ1-2; D might be TRBD1 (5 bases). V lost 3 bases and J 4 bases, leaving 6 bases between the germline ends. This CDR3 has 12 residues. CDR3 coding DNA: TGTGCCAGCAGTTTGGGACCCTATGGCTACACCTTC. Translation: CASSLGPYGYTF.

At least ten counts were recorded for this clonotype. The chain links TRBV11-2 to TRBJ2-1, with D possibly being TRBD2 (6 bases). V lost 4 bases to trimming and J lost 8 bases, with 9 bases between them. Germline V gene lookup returns CDR1 SGHAT and CDR2 FQNNGV. The CDR3 extends over 12 amino acids. The CDR3 is CASSSAGHEQFF. The CDR3 DNA follows: TGTGCCAGCAGCTCGGCGGGGCATGAGCAGTTCTTC.

This clonotype occurred a few times. The chain carries TRBV30 and TRBJ1-1; D remains unclear. Germline CDR1 GTSNPN, CDR2 SVGIG (reference sequence). This CDR3 is built from 13 residues. Trimming left V 5 bases short and J 7 bases short, with 17 bases between. In DNA form, the CDR3 reads TGTGCCTGGGTCCCCATGGTACGAATTGAAGCTTTCTTT. Encoded protein: CAWVPMVRIEAFF.